The T cell receptor (beta chain) described here comes from a study of OX40 agonist ivuxolimab in advanced cancers. The wider study: Patients' therapy was ivuxolimab, an antibody that acts as an agonist of OX40 (CD134). Participants averaged approximately 60 years of age (range roughly 23 to 90) and were 82.7% male.

Sequencing used immunoSEQ multiplex PCR; TCRdb keeps in-frame clones, though not all of them. The sample lists around 83,000 clones, 90% to 95% occurring once. This clone showed up just a few times. The sequence derives from an adult with an advanced solid tumor such as melanoma, head and neck, liver or kidney cancer. This specimen was CD4+ or CD8+ T cells sorted from blood, taken in a trial of the OX40 agonist ivuxolimab.

The CDR3, as DNA: TGTGCCAGCAGCTCGGGGACAGGGGGCTACGAGCAGTACTTC. Translation: CASSSGTGGYEQYF. The rearrangement joins TRBV7-9 to TRBJ2-7; 11 nucleotides match TRBD1. With V trimmed by 4 bases and J by 3 bases, 2 bases remained unmatched. The CDR3 is 14 residues long. In germline, CDR1 is SEHNR, CDR2 FQNEAQ (reference sequence).